This TCR beta chain was recorded in a study of blood T cell repertoires in COVID-19 (dated by TCRdb to the early 2020s). Notes on the research overall: Samples from collaborators originated in the United States, Italy and Spain and spanned both the acute and convalescent phases of COVID-19. The prospective study material was composed of cDNA or gDNA derived from T cells, B-cell-depleted T cells, or PBMCs. Subjects who had been exposed to COVID-19, were actively infected with it, or had recovered from it provided the deeply sampled blood TCRbeta repertoires that made up the dataset. The repertoires were released in a freely available public database meant as a resource for research on the immune response to SARS-CoV-2. The samples were drawn from two sources: the first 160 participants of the ongoing ImmuneRACE study, and 950 to 1,500 subjects contributed by 6 global collaborators. Nearly every sample came with metadata listing a de-identified subject ID, COVID-19 status, age in years and sex. Where available, HLA class I and class II types were obtained from metadata supplied by the sample provider rather than from assay-based typing.

Overall study outcomes, separate from this receptor: The quantity of clinical and demographic metadata differed by source and by participant and was supplied without curation.

Points on this clone: Its antigen target is currently unknown. One base away there is no much larger clone; base qualities are not given.

TCRbeta CDR3 regions were amplified from genomic DNA by means of the immunoSEQ Assay, a bias-controlled multiplex PCR. Per the original workflow: The number of nucleated cells in each sample was estimated from the amplification of reference gene primers within the assay. Sequence reads were collapsed and filtered to measure the absolute abundance of every unique TCRbeta CDR3 rearrangement. For each sample, productive Simpson clonality was calculated by taking the square root of Simpson's diversity index across productive rearrangements. In TCRdb, the immuneACCESS table is reduced to in-frame sequences with V and J assigned. These tables do not hold every clone; where another copy was compared, an unresolved V gene accounts for under half, and the others remain unexplained. The DNA gave D and trimming, while V, J and clone size come from that table. The sample contains tens of thousands of clones, 80% to 90% of them found a single time. The ten most abundant clones make up roughly 23% of the sample.

The CDR3 contains 14 residues, cysteine and phenylalanine counted. CDR3 DNA is the only sequence kept; it has 42 bases, read in frame from the first base. CDR1 and CDR2 (SEHNR, FQNEAQ) derive from the germline V gene (reference sequence). Cut back by 1 base and 6 bases, the V and J ends lie 12 bases apart. Collaborating institutions collected whole blood in K2EDTA tubes following their own protocols. For TCRbeta analysis, collaborator samples were shipped as frozen whole blood, as isolated PBMCs, or as DNA extracted from either sample type. The rearranged chain carries TRBV7-9 and TRBJ1-1; the D segment could be TRBD1, given 6 matching bases. The clonotype comes from a woman older than 75 with active or convalescent COVID-19. Sequenced sample: peripheral blood. The CDR3 is CASSLDQGMAEAFF. The DNA sequence reads TGTGCCAGCAGCTTAGACCAGGGGATGGCTGAAGCTTTCTTT.